This TCR beta chain was retrieved from a study of PD-1 blockade in classical Hodgkin lymphoma. Only in-frame clones appear in the TCRdb table, and some are missing; sequencing was by immunoSEQ multiplex PCR. This sample carries more than 30,000 clones, 77% of them seen once, and the ten largest clones take 9.8%. Time point defined: cycle 4 day 1 (C4D1), after 5 to 7 weeks of nivolumab. Brentuximab vedotin exposure varied, and every patient relapsed after autologous stem cell transplantation. The TCR sequence derives from a human donor with classical Hodgkin lymphoma. The sample was peripheral blood mononuclear cells (PBMCs), taken before the fourth cycle of nivolumab.

CDR3 loop: CASSLGGGRYNEQFF. The CDR3 DNA sequence: TGTGCCAGCAGCTTGGGCGGGGGGCGGTACAATGAGCAGTTCTTC. The J gene is TRBJ2-1, the V gene TRBV5-4, with 8 bases matching TRBD2. CDR1 and CDR2 from the germline V gene are SGHNT and YYREEE (reference sequence). V lost 0 bases to trimming and J lost 4 bases; unmatched junction nucleotides: 3. The CDR3 is 15 residues long.